A single sample gave rise to the 12 T cell receptor beta chains below, sequenced in a study of T cell repertoires in cytomegalovirus infection. Their target antigens are unknown. TCRdb recomputed calls from the reads with MiXCR, one row per CDR3 protein. The table shows around 310,000 distinct CDR3 sequences, with approximately 32% occurring only once. Sequenced material: cultured PBMCs, taken from culture after CMV antigen stimulation. The receptors were gathered from a human donor in good health (CMV status not recorded). Some clones in this sample may be carry-over from other donors' samples.

This clonotype has only one observation. The chain uses TRBV15 and TRBJ2-1; D remains ambiguous. The CDR3 spans 16 residues. Trimming cost V 0 bases and J 3 bases, with 12 bases left between them. Germline V lookup: CDR1 LNHNV, CDR2 YYDKDF (reference sequence). This CDR3 is CATSREMGSFYNEQFF. The DNA for the CDR3 is TGTGCCACCAGCAGAGAGATGGGCAGTTTCTACAATGAGCAGTTCTTC.

The V gene is TRBV6-1, the J gene TRBJ1-6, with TRBD1 matching over 8 bases. The CDR3 covers 13 residues. V was pared by 8 bases and J by 7 bases, with 4 bases of the junction left unmatched. From germline, CDR1 is MNHNS and CDR2 SASEGT. CDR3 loop: CASRDRQNSPLHF. CDR3 in DNA: TGTGCCAGCCGGGACAGGCAGAATTCACCCCTCCACTTT.

This clonotype showed up many times. The chain joins TRBV7-2 to TRBJ2-1, with D perhaps matching TRBD2 (5 bases). Germline CDR1 reads SGHTA; CDR2 reads FQGNSA. Trimming removed 2 bases at V and 6 bases at J, with 14 bases between. This CDR3 has 15 amino acids. The CDR3 nucleotides read TGTGCCAGCAGCTTAAAGACTACGCCCGGCAATGAGCAGTTCTTC. Its translation is CASSLKTTPGNEQFF.

This clonotype was seen many times. The CDR3 bases are TGTGCCAGCAGCTTAGCGCGGGTTGATTCACCCCTCCACTTT. It specifies CASSLARVDSPLHF. V usage is TRBV7-8 and J usage is TRBJ1-6; D remains ambiguous. CDR1 is SGHVS, CDR2 FQNEAQ, per germline. Trimming removed 0 bases from V and 8 bases from J, with 8 bases in between. The CDR3 extends over 14 amino acids.

The chain couples TRBV12-3 or TRBV12-4 to TRBJ2-1; 13 positions match TRBD2. The CDR3 has 17 residues. The ends lost 5 bases at V and 8 bases at J; junction bases unmatched: 12. This CDR3 is CASSPRLAGGPQDEQFF. The CDR3, as DNA: TGTGCCAGCAGTCCGAGACTAGCGGGAGGCCCGCAGGATGAGCAGTTCTTC.

The chain has TRBV12-3 or TRBV12-4 and TRBJ2-7, with TRBD2 matching 8 bases. J lost 2 bases, V lost 7 bases, and 7 bases had no gene match. The CDR3 covers 14 residues. The CDR3 here is CASMEAGAAYEQYF. CDR3 in DNA: TGTGCCAGCATGGAAGCGGGAGCCGCCTACGAGCAGTACTTC.

This chain joins TRBV7-3 and TRBJ1-1, with TRBD1 matching 10 bases. The CDR3 totals 21 residues. Germline CDR1 is SGHTA and CDR2 is FQGTGA. The junction had 25 bases not matched to a gene; V was cut back by 5 bases and J by 4 bases. The CDR3 coding sequence is TGTGCCAGCAGCCCTATTCGTACCGGGACAGGGGCTTCTCGGGCAATCACTGAAGCTTTCTTT. Translated: CASSPIRTGTGASRAITEAFF.

This chain joins TRBV4-1 and TRBJ1-1; TRBD1 is a possible D gene (5 bases). The V end lost 0 bases, the J end lost 8 bases, and 19 bases lay between the germline ends. There are 16 residues in the CDR3. Germline V lookup: CDR1 MGHRA, CDR2 YSYEKL. In DNA form, the CDR3 reads TGCGCCAGCAGCCAAGATGGTCGGGTGACAGCAGAGGAAGCTTTCTTT. Translation gives CASSQDGRVTAEEAFF.

This sequence joins TRBV19 and TRBJ1-3, with 7 bases identical to TRBD1. CDR1 and CDR2 from the germline V gene are LNHDA and SQIVND (reference sequence). J gave up 0 bases and V 5 bases, and 1 base lay outside the gene matches. The CDR3 loop spans 14 amino acids. DNA for the CDR3: TGTGCCAGTAGTTGGGACAGCTCTGGAAACACCATATATTTT. Translating it yields CASSWDSSGNTIYF.

This clonotype turned up a few times. CDR3 region: CASSPRHQPQHF. In nucleotides, the CDR3 is TGTGCCAGCAGTCCCCGACATCAGCCCCAGCATTTT. The chain uses TRBV12-3 or TRBV12-4 and TRBJ1-5; D gene ambiguous. The ends were cut back, 5 bases at V and 5 bases at J, with 7 bases in the middle. The CDR3 length is 12 residues.

The rearrangement links TRBV20-1 to TRBJ1-1, with 7 nucleotides matching TRBD1. Unmatched junction bases numbered 8, after V lost 6 bases and J lost 1 base. Germline V gives CDR1 DFQATT, CDR2 SNEGSKA (reference sequence). The CDR3 consists of 14 residues. The CDR3 DNA is TGCAGTGCAACCGGGACAGTGGAGAACACTGAAGCTTTCTTT. The encoded protein is CSATGTVENTEAFF.

V usage is TRBV12-3 or TRBV12-4 and J usage is TRBJ1-2, with a possible D match to TRBD1 (6 bases). The CDR3 contains 14 residues. V lost 8 bases and J 4 bases, leaving 17 bases between the germline ends. CDR3 DNA: TGTGCCAGCTTTCCTAATCCAGGGGTCTATGGCTACACCTTC. It encodes CASFPNPGVYGYTF.